These T cell receptor beta chains were read from a single sample in a study of cytomegalovirus exposure and HLA in healthy donors. Here immunoSEQ multiplex PCR was the method, and the copy in TCRdb shows in-frame clones only, minus some. The sample lists more than 95,000 clones; roughly a tenth were seen once. Sequencing was carried out using PBMCs. The source of these receptors is a man aged 35-49 years in good health and CMV-seropositive. Each CDR3 is given with its conserved first and last residue. The D gene is left open where the match is weak. Size is stated for part of the rows, as once, few or many counts, or as a class when the clone is expanded.

CDR3,DNA,length,D,J,size,V
CASSIQRLAGYKRYEQYF,TGTGCCAGCAGTATCCAGCGACTAGCGGGATACAAGCGCTACGAGCAGTACTTC,18,TRBD2,TRBJ2-7,NA,TRBV27
CASSLRDLTGNTIYF,TGTGCCAGCAGTTTGAGGGACTTGACGGGAAACACCATATATTTT,15,NA,TRBJ1-3,NA,TRBV28
CASSQVDRDYGYTF,TGCGCCAGCAGCCAAGTAGACAGGGACTATGGCTACACCTTC,14,TRBD1,TRBJ1-2,few,TRBV4-1
CASSFRTGWDTEAFF,TGTGCCAGCAGCTTTCGGACAGGCTGGGACACTGAAGCTTTCTTT,15,TRBD1,TRBJ1-1,NA,TRBV11-2
CSVEGRGRAPGELFF,TGCAGCGTTGAAGGGCGCGGGAGGGCCCCCGGGGAGCTGTTTTTT,15,TRBD2,TRBJ2-2,few,TRBV29-1
CASSQDDRVGNTIYF,TGCGCCAGCAGCCAAGACGACAGGGTGGGAAACACCATATATTTT,15,TRBD1,TRBJ1-3,many,TRBV4-1
CASSFETGPLYEQYF,TGTGCCAGCAGTTTCGAGACAGGGCCACTCTACGAGCAGTACTTC,15,TRBD1,TRBJ2-7,few,TRBV28
CASSFGGAGNIQYF,TGTGCCAGCAGCTTCGGGGGGGCAGGTAACATTCAGTACTTC,14,TRBD2,TRBJ2-4,few,TRBV7-6
CASSTDTGVRQPQHF,TGTGCCAGCTCAACCGATACAGGGGTCCGTCAGCCCCAGCATTTT,15,TRBD1,TRBJ1-5,NA,TRBV18
CASSKGQGRETQYF,TGTGCCAGCAGCAAAGGCCAGGGTAGAGAGACCCAGTACTTC,14,NA,TRBJ2-5,NA,TRBV21-1
CASSLGLARTDTQYF,TGTGCCAGCAGCTTGGGACTAGCGCGCACAGATACGCAGTATTTT,15,TRBD2,TRBJ2-3,NA,TRBV11-2
CASSLGQQETQYF,TGTGCCAGCAGCCTAGGACAGCAAGAGACCCAGTACTTC,13,NA,TRBJ2-5,NA,TRBV5-6
CASSPQGQGYEAFF,TGTGCCAGCAGCCCCCAGGGACAGGGGTATGAAGCTTTCTTT,14,TRBD1,TRBJ1-1,few,TRBV7-2
CASSETGSYEQYF,TGCGCCAGCAGCGAGACAGGGTCCTACGAGCAGTACTTC,13,TRBD1,TRBJ2-7,few,TRBV4-3
CASSQEYQGEKLFF,TGCGCCAGCAGCCAAGAATATCAGGGGGAAAAACTGTTTTTT,14,NA,TRBJ1-4,NA,TRBV4-3
CASSPSILRDRIYNEQFF,TGTGCCAGCTCACCGTCTATCCTCCGGGACAGGATATACAATGAGCAGTTCTTC,18,TRBD1,TRBJ2-1,few,TRBV18
CAWLPTSRDTYNEQFF,TGTGCCTGGCTCCCCACCTCCCGGGACACTTACAATGAGCAGTTCTTC,16,NA,TRBJ2-1,few,TRBV30
CASSLGGTGYVQPQHF,TGTGCCAGCAGCTTAGGGGGGACAGGGTATGTTCAGCCCCAGCATTTT,16,TRBD1,TRBJ1-5,NA,TRBV7-2
CASSLGLALSYEQYF,TGTGCCAGCAGCTTGGGACTAGCGCTCTCCTACGAGCAGTACTTC,15,TRBD2,TRBJ2-7,NA,TRBV25-1
CASSAIDRQSSTDTQYF,TGTGCCAGCAGCGCGATCGACCGACAGTCTAGCACAGATACGCAGTATTTT,17,NA,TRBJ2-3,NA,TRBV9
CASSSLNRPNTEAFF,TGTGCCAGCAGTTCCTTAAACAGACCGAACACTGAAGCTTTCTTT,15,NA,TRBJ1-1,few,TRBV28
CAWSDVDYEQYF,TGTGCCTGGAGTGACGTCGACTACGAGCAGTACTTC,12,NA,TRBJ2-7,few,TRBV30
CASSLAQRNSPLHF,TGTGCCAGCAGCTTAGCACAGAGAAATTCACCCCTCCACTTT,14,NA,TRBJ1-6,NA,TRBV7-9
CASGAREGRNEQFF,TGTGCCAGCGGGGCGCGGGAGGGTAGAAATGAGCAGTTCTTC,14,TRBD2,TRBJ2-1,NA,TRBV9
CASRNRDTNYEQYF,TGTGCCAGCAGGAACCGGGACACCAACTACGAGCAGTACTTC,14,NA,TRBJ2-7,NA,TRBV7-3
CASSLVGQNTEAFF,TGCGCCAGCAGCTTGGTAGGACAGAACACTGAAGCTTTCTTT,14,NA,TRBJ1-1,NA,TRBV5-1
CAWGGQGATEAFF,TGTGCCTGGGGAGGACAGGGAGCCACTGAAGCTTTCTTT,13,TRBD1,TRBJ1-1,few,TRBV30
CASTPHSGNGETQYF,TGTGCCAGCACCCCCCATAGCGGGAACGGAGAGACCCAGTACTTC,15,TRBD2,TRBJ2-5,few,TRBV9